The 24 T cell receptor beta chains given below trace back to one sample, sequenced in a study of shared clonotypes between healthy human individuals (dated by TCRdb to about 2020). To prepare the library, the immunoSEQ multiplex PCR assay was applied. TCRdb took over this immuneACCESS table, retaining in-frame rearrangements with V and J assigned. Such tables are incomplete; in checked studies, under half of the missing clones stem from an unresolved V gene, and the remainder is unexplained. For this sample there are approximately 640,000 clones; about 92% appear just once. The ten largest clones represent about 34% of the sample. The sample taken for sequencing was memory CD8+ T cells from PBMCs. Read against the paper, the sample's cell subset or site label means: CD45RO+ cells pooled with CCR7-negative TemRA cells. All receptors derive from a man aged 18 to 30 in good health. Some clones in this sample may be carry-over from other donors' samples.

The gene calls are TRBV18 and TRBJ2-1; no clear D. The V gene lost 4 bases and the J gene lost 5 bases, with 9 bases spanning the gap. The CDR3 sequence is 13 residues long. Germline CDR1 and CDR2: KGHSH and LQKENI. The CDR3 sequence: CASSQTGHNEQFF. CDR3 nucleotide sequence: TGTGCCAGCTCACAAACCGGGCACAATGAGCAGTTCTTC.

The chain links TRBV4-1 to TRBJ2-7; D uncertain. Germline CDR1 reads MGHRA; CDR2 reads YSYEKL. V shed 5 bases and J shed 2 bases, with 10 bases lying between them. The CDR3 has 13 residues. The CDR3 loop is CASSSKIAYEQYF. CDR3 DNA sequence: TGCGCCAGCAGCTCCAAGATAGCCTACGAGCAGTACTTC.

The gene calls are TRBV5-5 and TRBJ2-7; TRBD1 matches at 9 bases. This CDR3 spans 16 amino acids. From germline, CDR1 is SGHKS and CDR2 YYEKEE (reference sequence). Germline trimming cut 1 base from V and 0 bases from J; bases unmatched to any gene: 5. The CDR3 nucleotides are TGTGCCAGCAGCTTGAAGGGACAGGGTAGCTCCTACGAGCAGTACTTC. Translation: CASSLKGQGSSYEQYF.

The chain carries TRBV6-5 and TRBJ1-6; D call uncertain. The CDR3 has 13 residues. Germline CDR1 and CDR2: MNHEY and SVGAGI. The V end was cut by 8 bases, the J end by 9 bases, with 14 bases between. CDR3: CASGLVRGSPLHF. The CDR3 region has the DNA TGTGCCAGCGGATTAGTGCGGGGTTCACCCCTCCACTTT.

The chain couples TRBV21-1 to TRBJ2-3; the table's D gene call, TRBD2, was not cross checked with the DNA. TRBV21-1 is deemed a pseudogene. The CDR3 runs to 12 residues. The CDR3 bases are TGTGCCAGCACCCTTAGGCGGAATACGCAGTATTTT. As protein: CASTLRRNTQYF.

V is TRBV11-3 and J is TRBJ1-1, with a possible D match to TRBD1 (5 bases). CDR1 and CDR2 from the germline V gene are SGHNT and YENEEA. Trimming shortened V by 5 bases and J by 8 bases, and 15 bases separated the two germline ends. This CDR3 is built from 13 residues. The CDR3 here is CASSQRDEAEAFF. The CDR3 DNA sequence: TGTGCCAGCAGCCAACGGGACGAGGCCGAAGCTTTCTTT.

This clone has a single count. This sequence joins TRBV7-3 and TRBJ2-7, with 7 nucleotides matching TRBD1. V trimming: 2 bases; J trimming: 2 bases; junction bases outside the gene matches: 12. The length of the CDR3 is 17 residues. Germline assignment: CDR1 SGHTA and CDR2 FQGTGA. As DNA, the CDR3 is TGTGCCAGCAGCTTAGCGGCCCGGGACAGCCCTGCCTACGAGCAGTACTTC. It translates to CASSLAARDSPAYEQYF. Using reference TRBV7-3 and TRBJ2-7 for the parts outside the CDR3, the full variable domain is GAGVSQTPSNKVTEKGKYVELRCDPISGHTALYWYRQSLGQGPEFLIYFQGTGAADDSGLPNDRFFAVRPEGSVSTLKIQRTERGDSAVYLCASSLAARDSPAYEQYFGPGTRLTVT.

The chain joins TRBV6-1 to TRBJ1-1, with 7 bases identical to TRBD1. The germline V gene encodes CDR1 MNHNS and CDR2 SASEGT. V lost 2 bases to trimming and J lost 11 bases; unmatched junction nucleotides: 8. This CDR3 has 13 residues. CDR3 nucleotides: TGTGCCAGCAGTGAACGTGCAGGGGGGTTTGCTTTCTTT. Translated: CASSERAGGFAFF.

This chain links TRBV7-6 with TRBJ2-2, with 7 positions matching TRBD1. The germline V gene has CDR1 SGHVS and CDR2 FNYEAQ. Unmatched junction bases numbered 11, after V lost 5 bases and J lost 5 bases. The CDR3 has 16 amino acids. The CDR3 region is CASSPRQGPRTGELFF. CDR3 sequence (DNA): TGTGCCAGCAGCCCTCGACAGGGCCCGAGGACCGGGGAGCTGTTTTTT.

This clone has just one count. The CDR3: CASSLLGLAGGPSDNEQFF. DNA of the CDR3: TGTGCCAGCAGTTTACTTGGACTAGCGGGGGGCCCGTCGGACAATGAGCAGTTCTTC. The V gene is TRBV27, the J gene TRBJ2-1; 14 nucleotides line up with TRBD2. The CDR3 runs to 19 residues. Germline-derived CDR1 and CDR2 are MNHEY and SMNVEV (reference sequence). V gave up 2 bases and J gave up 5 bases; unmatched junction bases: 11.

The sample holds a few counts of this clone. The chain carries TRBV2 and TRBJ1-1, with D maybe TRBD1 (5 bases). The CDR3 totals 14 residues. Germline V gene lookup returns CDR1 SNHLY and CDR2 FYNNEI. Trimming took 4 bases from V and 6 from J, leaving 15 bases between them. The DNA of the CDR3 is TGTGCCAGCAGTGCCATCAGGGTCGTGGCTGAAGCTTTCTTT. As protein: CASSAIRVVAEAFF.

V is TRBV18 and J is TRBJ2-7; TRBD1 matches at 8 bases. CDR1 is KGHSH, CDR2 LQKENI, per germline. The CDR3 contains 17 residues. Trimming removed 0 bases from V and 0 bases from J; junction bases left unmatched: 7. CDR3 nucleotide sequence: TGTGCCAGCTCACCACCCGGACAGGGAGATAGCTCCTACGAGCAGTACTTC. The encoded protein is CASSPPGQGDSSYEQYF.

V and J are TRBV9 and TRBJ2-7; 9 bases align to TRBD2. Losses at the gene ends were 0 bases for V and 1 base for J; bases not matched to a gene: 2. There are 15 residues in the CDR3. Germline V lookup: CDR1 SGDLS, CDR2 YYNGEE. Here the CDR3 DNA reads TGTGCCAGCAGCGTAGGACTAGCGGCGTCCTACGAGCAGTACTTC. It translates to CASSVGLAASYEQYF.

The chain recombines TRBV7-8 with TRBJ2-1; the D gene could be TRBD1 or TRBD2 (5 bases each). This CDR3 is built from 16 residues. Germline V CDR1 and CDR2: SGHVS, FQNEAQ. The germline V and J ends were trimmed by 1 base and 1 base, with 11 bases remaining between them. The CDR3 nucleotides are TGTGCCAGCAGCTTAGGTGTAGAGGGGTCCTACAATGAGCAGTTCTTC. Translation gives CASSLGVEGSYNEQFF. Full variable domain (remainder filled in from reference TRBV7-8 and TRBJ2-1): GAGVSQSPRYKVAKRGQDVALRCDPISGHVSLFWYQQALGQGPEFLTYFQNEAQLDKSGLPSDRFFAERPEGSVSTLKIQRTQQEDSAVYLCASSLGVEGSYNEQFFGPGTRLTVL.

V usage is TRBV6-5 and J usage is TRBJ1-5; 9 nucleotides match TRBD1. Germline CDR1 and CDR2: MNHEY and SVGAGI. This CDR3 spans 14 amino acids. Trimming removed 5 bases from V and 6 bases from J; junction bases left unmatched: 5. CDR3 amino acids: CASSRTGVSQPQHF. CDR3 DNA sequence: TGTGCCAGCAGTCGGACAGGGGTAAGTCAGCCCCAGCATTTT.

The V gene is TRBV6-6, the J gene TRBJ2-6, with D possibly matching TRBD1 (5 bases). The V end was cut by 4 bases, the J end by 4 bases, with 11 bases between. The CDR3 spans 15 residues. In germline, CDR1 is MNHNY, CDR2 SVGAGI (reference sequence). The CDR3 here is CASSSGPAGANVLTF. CDR3 nucleotides: TGTGCCAGCAGTTCAGGGCCGGCGGGGGCCAACGTCCTGACTTTC.

The rearrangement links TRBV6-5 to TRBJ1-1, with D unclear. Germline assignment: CDR1 MNHEY and CDR2 SVGAGI. The CDR3 length is 15 residues. The ends were cut back, 4 bases at V and 5 bases at J, with 17 bases in the middle. CDR3: CASSFMTDAGTEAFF. The CDR3 DNA reads as TGTGCCAGCAGTTTTATGACTGACGCGGGGACTGAAGCTTTCTTT.

The chain uses TRBV4-2 and TRBJ2-7; 7 bases line up with TRBD1. With V trimmed by 8 bases and J by 0 bases, 4 bases remained unmatched. CDR1 and CDR2 (germline): LGHNA, YNFKEQ. This CDR3 has 13 residues. The CDR3 nucleotides read TGTGCCAGCCGGGACAGTATCTCCTACGAGCAGTACTTC. It is translated as CASRDSISYEQYF.

V is TRBV28 and J is TRBJ2-7; a possible D gene is TRBD1 (5 bases). V lost 6 bases, J lost 3 bases, and 12 bases lay in between. This CDR3 comprises 13 residues. CDR1 and CDR2 from the germline V gene are MDHEN and SYDVKM. DNA for the CDR3: TGTGCCAGCAGCCGACAGAGGTTCTACGAGCAGTACTTC. Translation: CASSRQRFYEQYF. The complete variable domain, with remaining parts taken from reference TRBV28 and TRBJ2-7, reads DVKVTQSSRYLVKRTGEKVFLECVQDMDHENMFWYRQDPGLGLRLIYFSYDVKMKEKGDIPEGYSVSREKKERFSLILESASTNQTSMYLCASSRQRFYEQYFGPGTRLTVT.

This chain uses TRBV2 with TRBJ1-4; maybe TRBD1 (5 bases). V lost 2 bases to trimming and J lost 8 bases, with 21 bases between them. This CDR3 has 17 amino acids. Germline values: CDR1 SNHLY, CDR2 FYNNEI. CDR3 nucleotide sequence: TGTGCCAGCAGTGAAAGGGTTAGGGACGGACGATTAGAAAAACTGTTTTTT. Amino acid sequence: CASSERVRDGRLEKLFF.

The genes are TRBV28 and TRBJ2-7, with 7 positions matching TRBD1. The CDR3 is 16 residues long. The germline V gene encodes CDR1 MDHEN and CDR2 SYDVKM. Trimming at V came to 4 bases and at J to 4 bases, leaving 13 bases not matched to a gene. The CDR3 sequence: CASSSAIGTVVYEQYF. Here the CDR3 DNA reads TGTGCCAGCAGTTCCGCAATTGGGACAGTGGTTTACGAGCAGTACTTC. Based on the CDR3 plus reference TRBV28 and TRBJ2-7, the full variable domain is DVKVTQSSRYLVKRTGEKVFLECVQDMDHENMFWYRQDPGLGLRLIYFSYDVKMKEKGDIPEGYSVSREKKERFSLILESASTNQTSMYLCASSSAIGTVVYEQYFGPGTRLTVT.

This chain links TRBV15 with TRBJ1-1, with D possibly matching TRBD1 (6 bases). The germline V and J ends were trimmed by 1 base and 0 bases, with 15 bases remaining between them. CDR3 length equals 17 residues. Germline assignment: CDR1 LNHNV and CDR2 YYDKDF (reference sequence). The CDR3 coding sequence is TGTGCCACCAGCAGAGGGGGGTACAGGGTTATGAACACTGAAGCTTTCTTT. This codes for CATSRGGYRVMNTEAFF.

The chain is built from TRBV15 and TRBJ2-1; 10 bases align to TRBD1. J lost 7 bases, V lost 3 bases, and 9 bases had no gene match. In germline, CDR1 is LNHNV, CDR2 YYDKDF (reference sequence). The CDR3 is 16 amino acids. DNA of the CDR3: TGTGCCACCAGCAGCTCGTTCCGGACAGGGGGGAATGAGCAGTTCTTC. Translating gives CATSSSFRTGGNEQFF.

This sequence joins TRBV5-1 and TRBJ1-3; 7 bases are a match to TRBD1. The ends lost 0 bases at V and 0 bases at J; junction bases unmatched: 3. The CDR3 spans 16 residues. Germline V gives CDR1 SGHRS, CDR2 YFSETQ. CDR3 loop: CASSLEGQISGNTIYF. In DNA, the CDR3 is TGCGCCAGCAGCTTGGAGGGACAGATCTCTGGAAACACCATATATTTT.